This entry lists 9 T cell receptor beta chains sequenced from one sample in a study of T cell responses to AZD1222 COVID-19 vaccine. Assay used: immunoSEQ multiplex PCR; TCRdb lists only in-frame clones, some missing. The sample records about 140,000 clones, 80% to 95% being singletons. The sequencing used peripheral blood, collected on day 0 of AZD1222 vaccination. These receptors originate from an adult in good health.

This clone qualifies as medium-sized. V usage is TRBV29-1 and J usage is TRBJ1-2; D gene ambiguous. V was pared by 4 bases and J by 1 base, with 10 bases between. This CDR3 has 13 amino acids. Looked up from germline, CDR1 is SQVTM and CDR2 is ANQGSEA. This CDR3 is CSVVGQDNYGYTF. CDR3 coding DNA: TGCAGCGTTGTCGGGCAGGATAACTATGGCTACACCTTC. Variable domain in full (rest from reference TRBV29-1 and TRBJ1-2): SAVISQKPSRDICQRGTSLTIQCQVDSQVTMMFWYRQQPGQSLTLIATANQGSEATYESGFVIDKFPISRPNLTFSTLTVSNMSPEDSSIYLCSVVGQDNYGYTFGSGTRLTVV.

V gene TRBV11-3 combines with J gene TRBJ2-7, with D possibly being TRBD1 (6 bases). The V gene lost 2 bases and the J gene lost 5 bases, with 10 bases spanning the gap. Germline V gives CDR1 SGHNT, CDR2 YENEEA. The CDR3 is made up of 13 amino acids. The CDR3 loop reads CASSLTGKNEQYF. The CDR3 bases are TGTGCCAGCAGCTTAACAGGGAAGAACGAGCAGTACTTC.

About this clone: Other DNA sequences in the same sample also yield this CDR3. The CDR3 nucleotides read TGTGCCAGCAGCCACTCCTACGAGCAGTACTTC. It specifies CASSHSYEQYF. This chain joins TRBV3-1 (or the pseudogene TRBV3-2) and TRBJ2-7, with unresolved D. The CDR3 extends over 11 amino acids. The V and J ends lost 3 bases and 0 bases respectively, with 0 bases between them. Germline-derived CDR1 and CDR2 are LGHDT and YNNKEL (reference sequence).

The CDR3 reads CASSSRQSNEKLFF. The DNA of the CDR3 is TGTGCCAGTAGCTCGAGACAGAGTAATGAAAAACTGTTTTTT. The chain has TRBV19 and TRBJ1-4; a weak D match, TRBD1 (5 bases). The CDR3 runs 14 residues. Trimming shortened V by 6 bases and J by 4 bases, and 12 bases separated the two germline ends. Per germline, CDR1 LNHDA and CDR2 SQIVND (reference sequence).

CDR3 amino acids: CASSLAGGFSTVGQYF. In DNA form, the CDR3 reads TGTGCCAGCAGCTTGGCAGGGGGCTTCTCTACGGTGGGGCAGTACTTC. V gene TRBV7-9 combines with J gene TRBJ2-7; 8 positions agree with TRBD1. The J segment lost 9 bases and the V segment lost 3 bases, leaving 16 bases of the junction unmatched. The length of the CDR3 is 16 residues. Looked up from germline, CDR1 is SEHNR and CDR2 is FQNEAQ (reference sequence).

The CDR3 sequence: CASSRLTGNTIYF. In nucleotides, the CDR3 is TGTGCCAGCAGCCGCCTTACTGGAAACACCATATATTTT. This sequence joins TRBV16 and TRBJ1-3; D is unresolved. V gave up 4 bases and J gave up 2 bases, with 6 bases separating them. The CDR3 length is 13 residues. CDR1 is KGHSY and CDR2 is FQNENV in the germline V gene.

This sequence joins TRBV18 and TRBJ1-5; no reliable D call. Trimming left V 3 bases short and J 2 bases short, with 11 bases between. Germline CDR1 KGHSH, CDR2 LQKENI. This CDR3 has 15 residues. Here the CDR3 DNA reads TGTGCCAGCTCACCCAGGTCTCAACGCAATCAGCCCCAGCATTTT. This encodes CASSPRSQRNQPQHF.

This clone was picked up one time. This sequence joins TRBV5-1 and TRBJ2-3; D perhaps matches TRBD1 (5 bases). From germline, CDR1 is SGHRS and CDR2 YFSETQ. CDR3 length equals 14 residues. Trimming cost V 0 bases and J 3 bases, with 8 bases left between them. This CDR3 is CASSLEGMTDTQYF. The CDR3 DNA is TGCGCCAGCAGCTTGGAGGGGATGACAGATACGCAGTATTTT.

The genes are TRBV30 and TRBJ1-1, with 12 positions matching TRBD1. The CDR3 extends over 15 amino acids. The V gene's germline CDR1 is GTSNPN and CDR2 SVGIG (reference sequence). Unmatched junction bases numbered 11, after V lost 8 bases and J lost 4 bases. This CDR3 is CAGSRDRGLSTEAFF. Here the CDR3 DNA reads TGTGCCGGGTCCCGGGACAGGGGGCTGAGCACTGAAGCTTTCTTT.